Listed below are T cell receptor beta chains from one sample, sequenced in a study of early T cells in non-severe SARS-CoV-2 infection. TCRdb re-derived calls from the 5' RACE reads in MiXCR, one entry per CDR3 protein. The sample records approximately 49,000 distinct CDR3 sequences, 12% being singletons. The sequencing input was whole blood. These TCRs come from an adult who was a healthcare worker with PCR-confirmed SARS-CoV-2 infection or an uninfected control (not recorded which). The CDR3 runs from the conserved cysteine through the conserved F or W. D genes are given only for firm matches. Clone size is not always given. Where it is, it says once, few, many or a class for expanded clones.

J gene	V gene	clone size	D gene	CDR3 DNA	CDR3 protein
TRBJ2-6	TRBV9	many	.	TGTGCCAGCAGCGTAGGAGGACAGCTCTCTGGGGCCAACGTCCTGACTTTC	CASSVGGQLSGANVLTF
TRBJ1-3	TRBV7-9	.	.	TGTGCCAGCAGCTTATGGCGGACGAGCTCTGGAAACACCATATATTTT	CASSLWRTSSGNTIYF
TRBJ2-3	TRBV13	many	TRBD1	TGTGCCAGCAGCCTCGGACAGGTTACAGATACGCAGTATTTT	CASSLGQVTDTQYF
TRBJ1-4	TRBV7-9	.	.	TGTGCCAGCAGCTTAGGCAAGCGTCAACTGCTGGGTGAAAAACTGTTTTTT	CASSLGKRQLLGEKLFF
TRBJ2-1	TRBV10-3	many	TRBD1	TGTGCCACTGGACCTAATACAGGGGGCGAGTTCTTC	CATGPNTGGEFF
TRBJ2-7	TRBV20-1	many	.	TGCAGTGCTAGAGTCCCCGGGGGCAGTAGATACGAGCAGTACTTC	CSARVPGGSRYEQYF
TRBJ2-1	TRBV5-1	.	TRBD2	TGCGCCAGCAGCTGGGGGACTAGCGGGAGAAGTGAGCAGTTCTTC	CASSWGTSGRSEQFF
TRBJ2-7	TRBV28	.	.	TGTGCCAGCAGCGTAGGACTCGTCCCCTACGAGCAGTACTTC	CASSVGLVPYEQYF
TRBJ2-1	TRBV29-1	few	.	TGCAGCGTTGAAGATCTGCTAGCGATGTACAATGAGCAGTTCTTC	CSVEDLLAMYNEQFF
TRBJ2-5	TRBV6-6	many	.	TGTGCCAGCAGTCCCCCGGGAGAGCGGCAAGAGACCCAGTACTTC	CASSPPGERQETQYF
TRBJ2-2	TRBV7-8	few	.	TGTGCCAGCAGCTTGCTCCTGACCACCGGGGAGCTGTTTTTT	CASSLLLTTGELFF
TRBJ2-7	TRBV29-1	.	TRBD1	TGCAGCGTAAGGACAGGGAACGAGCAGTACTTC	CSVRTGNEQYF
TRBJ1-5	TRBV7-2	many	TRBD1	TGTGCCAGCAGCCTATGGGACAGCTCCAATCAGCCCCAGCATTTT	CASSLWDSSNQPQHF
TRBJ2-5	TRBV5-1	.	.	TGCGCCAGCAGCTTGACACGGGACCCGCGCGAGACCCAGTACTTC	CASSLTRDPRETQYF
TRBJ2-7	TRBV7-6	few	.	TGTGCCAGCAGCTTAGACCCTTGGCAGGGGTATCGTAACCCCTACGAGCAGTACTTC	CASSLDPWQGYRNPYEQYF
TRBJ1-2	TRBV3-1	many	TRBD1	TGTGCCAGCAGCCCGCCCGGGACAGGGAGTAGGCTCGCCTTC	CASSPPGTGSRLAF
TRBJ1-2	TRBV2	few	.	TGTGCCAGCAGTGAGAGGCGGGCAACTAACTATGGCTACACCTTC	CASSERRATNYGYTF
TRBJ2-5	TRBV4-1	many	TRBD1	TGCGCCAGCAGCCGAGCCGGGACAGGGGGAGAGACCCAGTACTTC	CASSRAGTGGETQYF
TRBJ2-7	TRBV20-1	many	.	TGCAGTGCTATTGGGACCTACGAGCAGTACTTC	CSAIGTYEQYF
TRBJ1-2	TRBV6-5	many	.	TGTGCCAGCAGTTACTGGGGGGGGACCTATGGCTACACCTTC	CASSYWGGTYGYTF
TRBJ2-7	TRBV5-1	.	TRBD2	TGCGCCAGCACCGGACTAGCGGGGAAGGAGCAGTACTTC	CASTGLAGKEQYF
TRBJ2-3	TRBV9	few	TRBD2	TGTGCCAGCAGCCCCCGGGGGGTAGGGAGGGGCACAGATACGCAGTATTTT	CASSPRGVGRGTDTQYF
TRBJ1-2	TRBV24-1	many	.	TGTGCCACCAGTGATCCCCGTTCCCCGGGCTATGGCTACACCTTC	CATSDPRSPGYGYTF
TRBJ1-3	TRBV5-4	many	.	TGTGCCAGCAGCTTGGAACAAGGAGGAAACACCATATATTTT	CASSLEQGGNTIYF